The 9 T cell receptor beta chains presented below share a single source sample, sequenced in a study of response to subunit inactivated influenza vaccine. From the RT-PCR reads, TCRdb called clonotypes with MiXCR, one entry per CDR3 protein. This sample has about 570,000 distinct CDR3 sequences, with 11% found just once. The same sample was also studied in work on T cells expressing NK-cell markers. From that second work: Template switching by 5'RACE with UMIs generated the TCR beta cDNA.

The input for sequencing was PBMCs from blood, taken on the day of vaccination. These receptors were taken from a man aged 50 or older who received an inactivated influenza vaccine.

This clonotype was detected once. The V and J genes are TRBV9 and TRBJ2-1; D perhaps matches TRBD2 (6 bases). Per germline, CDR1 SGDLS and CDR2 YYNGEE. CDR3 length equals 15 residues. Trimming took off 0 bases at V and 5 bases at J, with 12 bases between the two ends. The CDR3 protein is CASSVGLGGHNEQFF. CDR3 sequence (DNA): TGTGCCAGCAGCGTAGGACTAGGCGGGCACAATGAGCAGTTCTTC.

The CDR3 sequence: CASSITGVVNEQYF. The CDR3 DNA reads TGCGCCAGCAGCATCACAGGGGTAGTGAACGAGCAGTACTTC. The V and J genes are TRBV5-1 and TRBJ2-7; TRBD1 agrees at 7 bases. V was clipped by 4 bases and J by 5 bases; unmatched bases: 9. CDR1 and CDR2 (germline): SGHRS, YFSETQ. This CDR3 region has 14 residues.

This clonotype was detected a few times. In DNA, the CDR3 is TGTGCCAGCAGTACCGCCAGCAGGTCCTACGAGCAGTACTTC. Protein sequence: CASSTASRSYEQYF. The chain combines TRBV6-1 with TRBJ2-7; no clear D. The V and J ends lost 5 bases and 1 base respectively, with 12 bases between them. Germline V gene sequence: CDR1 MNHNS, CDR2 SASEGT. The CDR3 consists of 14 residues.

The chain is built from TRBV15 and TRBJ2-5; unclear D gene. V lost 1 base and J lost 2, with 14 bases in between. The CDR3 extends over 16 amino acids. Germline CDR1 reads LNHNV; CDR2 reads YYDKDF (reference sequence). The CDR3 loop reads CATSRVPRQEQETQYF. The CDR3 DNA follows: TGTGCCACCAGCAGAGTCCCCCGGCAGGAACAAGAGACCCAGTACTTC. Drawing the rest from reference TRBV15 and TRBJ2-5, the complete variable domain is DAMVIQNPRYQVTQFGKPVTLSCSQTLNHNVMYWYQQKSSQAPKLLFHYYDKDFNNEADTPDNFQSRRPNTSFCFLDIRSPGLGDTAMYLCATSRVPRQEQETQYFGPGTRLLVL.

V gene TRBV2 combines with J gene TRBJ1-1, with D perhaps matching TRBD1 (6 bases). The V and J ends lost 7 bases and 3 bases respectively, with 15 bases between them. The CDR3 loop spans 14 amino acids. The V gene's germline CDR1 is SNHLY and CDR2 FYNNEI. CDR3 sequence (DNA): TGTGCCAGCACCACTTGGGACAAGGACACTGAAGCTTTCTTT. Translation: CASTTWDKDTEAFF.

This clonotype was detected a few times. This chain joins TRBV5-1 and TRBJ2-1; TRBD2 matches 9 bases. This CDR3 comprises 13 residues. V was clipped by 5 bases and J by 5 bases; unmatched bases: 2. The germline V gene encodes CDR1 SGHRS and CDR2 YFSETQ. Written as DNA, the CDR3 is TGCGCCAGCAGGAGGACTAGCGACAATGAGCAGTTCTTC. Its translation is CASRRTSDNEQFF.

The J gene is TRBJ2-1, the V gene TRBV19, with a tentative D call TRBD2 (6 bases). V gave up 7 bases and J gave up 5 bases, with 15 bases separating them. The CDR3 extends over 14 amino acids. CDR1 is LNHDA, CDR2 SQIVND, per germline (reference sequence). The CDR3 protein is CASKPLATNNEQFF. The CDR3 coding sequence is TGTGCCAGTAAACCGCTAGCGACAAACAATGAGCAGTTCTTC.

This clonotype was seen repeatedly, ten times or more. The gene calls are TRBV5-1 and TRBJ2-1, with a weak D call TRBD2 (7 bases). The CDR3 is made up of 13 amino acids. The V gene's germline CDR1 is SGHRS and CDR2 YFSETQ. Trimming stripped 4 bases from V and 8 bases from J, with 13 bases between. CDR3 region: CASSRGGFDEQFF. The CDR3 coding sequence is TGCGCCAGCAGCCGCGGGGGCTTCGATGAGCAGTTCTTC.

This clonotype was found many times. The chain uses TRBV12-3 or TRBV12-4 and TRBJ1-1; D remains unclear. The V gene lost 6 bases and the J gene lost 8 bases, with 10 bases spanning the gap. The CDR3 spans 11 residues. The DNA for the CDR3 is TGTGCCAGCAGCGGTCCGGGAGAAGCTTTCTTT. Its translation is CASSGPGEAFF.